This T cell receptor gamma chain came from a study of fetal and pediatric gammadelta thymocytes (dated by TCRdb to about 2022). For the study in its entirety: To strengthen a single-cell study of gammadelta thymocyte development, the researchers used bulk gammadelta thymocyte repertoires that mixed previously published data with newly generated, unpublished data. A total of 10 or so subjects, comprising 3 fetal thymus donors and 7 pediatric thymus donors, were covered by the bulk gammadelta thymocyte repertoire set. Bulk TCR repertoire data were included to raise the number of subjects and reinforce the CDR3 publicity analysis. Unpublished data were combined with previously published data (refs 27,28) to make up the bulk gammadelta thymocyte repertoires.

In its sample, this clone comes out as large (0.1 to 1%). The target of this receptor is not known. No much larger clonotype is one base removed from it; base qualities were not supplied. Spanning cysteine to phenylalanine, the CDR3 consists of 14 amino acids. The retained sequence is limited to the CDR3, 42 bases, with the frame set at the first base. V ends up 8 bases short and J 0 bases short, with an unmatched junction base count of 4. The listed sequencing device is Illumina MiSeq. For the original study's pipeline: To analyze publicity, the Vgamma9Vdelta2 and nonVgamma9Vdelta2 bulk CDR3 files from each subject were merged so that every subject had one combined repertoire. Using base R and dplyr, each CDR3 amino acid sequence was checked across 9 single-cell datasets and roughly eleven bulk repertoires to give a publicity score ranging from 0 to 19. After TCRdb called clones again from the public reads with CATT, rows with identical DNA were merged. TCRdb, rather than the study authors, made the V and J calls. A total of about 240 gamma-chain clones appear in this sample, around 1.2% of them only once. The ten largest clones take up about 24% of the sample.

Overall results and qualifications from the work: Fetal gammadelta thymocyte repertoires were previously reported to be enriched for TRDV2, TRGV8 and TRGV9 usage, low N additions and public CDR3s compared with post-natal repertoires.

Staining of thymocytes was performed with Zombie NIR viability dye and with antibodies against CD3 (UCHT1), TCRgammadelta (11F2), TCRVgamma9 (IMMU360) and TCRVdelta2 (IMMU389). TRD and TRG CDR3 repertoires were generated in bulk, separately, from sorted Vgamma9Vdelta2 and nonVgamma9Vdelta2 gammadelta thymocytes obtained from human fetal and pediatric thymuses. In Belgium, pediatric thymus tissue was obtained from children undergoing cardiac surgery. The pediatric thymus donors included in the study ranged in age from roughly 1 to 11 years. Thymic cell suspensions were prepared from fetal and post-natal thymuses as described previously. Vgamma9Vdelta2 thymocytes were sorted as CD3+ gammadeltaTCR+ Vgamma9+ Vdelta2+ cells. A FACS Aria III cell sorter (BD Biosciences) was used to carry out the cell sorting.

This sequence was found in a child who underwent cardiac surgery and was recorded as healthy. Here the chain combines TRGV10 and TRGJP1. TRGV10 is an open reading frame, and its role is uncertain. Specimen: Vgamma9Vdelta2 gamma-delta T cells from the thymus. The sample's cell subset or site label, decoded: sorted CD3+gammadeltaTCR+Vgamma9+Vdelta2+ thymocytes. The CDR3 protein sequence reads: CAAWEYTTGWFKIF. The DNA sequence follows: TGTGCTGCGTGGGAATATACCACTGGTTGGTTCAAGATATTT.